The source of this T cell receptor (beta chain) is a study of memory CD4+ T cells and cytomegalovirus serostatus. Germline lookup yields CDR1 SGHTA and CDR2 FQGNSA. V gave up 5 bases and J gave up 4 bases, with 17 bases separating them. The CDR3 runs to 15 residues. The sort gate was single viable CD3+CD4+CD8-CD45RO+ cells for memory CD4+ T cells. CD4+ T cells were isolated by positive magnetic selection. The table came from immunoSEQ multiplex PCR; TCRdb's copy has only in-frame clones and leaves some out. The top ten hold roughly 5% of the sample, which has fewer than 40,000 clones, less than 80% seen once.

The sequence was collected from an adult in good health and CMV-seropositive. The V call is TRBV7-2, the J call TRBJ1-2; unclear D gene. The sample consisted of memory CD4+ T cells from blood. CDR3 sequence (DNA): TGTGCCAGCAGCGCGGGAGGTTTCCAGCGCTATGGCTACACCTTC. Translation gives CASSAGGFQRYGYTF. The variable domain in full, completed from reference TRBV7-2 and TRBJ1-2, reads GAGVSQSPSNKVTEKGKDVELRCDPISGHTALYWYRQSLGQGLEFLIYFQGNSAPDKSGLPSDRFSAERTGGSVSTLTIQRTQQEDSAVYLCASSAGGFQRYGYTFGSGTRLTVV.